The clone carrying this TCR beta chain was recorded once. The data were obtained in a study of T-cell memory formation after mild COVID-19. Via MiXCR, TCRdb re-called the 5' RACE reads, giving one row per CDR3 protein. The sample has roughly 400,000 distinct CDR3 sequences; 20% to 25% are singletons. Germline lookup yields CDR1 SGHRS and CDR2 YFSETQ. This CDR3 spans 15 amino acids. With 4 bases clipped from V and 2 bases from J, the junction kept 5 bases outside the gene matches. The sequenced material came from PBMCs or a T cell subset sorted from them (not recorded which). This rearrangement joins TRBV5-1 to TRBJ2-7; 11 nucleotides line up with TRBD2. This clonotype was obtained from an adult woman who had mild COVID-19 (a few samples of this study predate the infection). Cell type and time point are not known. CDR3 DNA: TGCGCCAGCAGCCCCTCACTAGCGGGGGCCTACGAGCAGTACTTC. Translating it yields CASSPSLAGAYEQYF.